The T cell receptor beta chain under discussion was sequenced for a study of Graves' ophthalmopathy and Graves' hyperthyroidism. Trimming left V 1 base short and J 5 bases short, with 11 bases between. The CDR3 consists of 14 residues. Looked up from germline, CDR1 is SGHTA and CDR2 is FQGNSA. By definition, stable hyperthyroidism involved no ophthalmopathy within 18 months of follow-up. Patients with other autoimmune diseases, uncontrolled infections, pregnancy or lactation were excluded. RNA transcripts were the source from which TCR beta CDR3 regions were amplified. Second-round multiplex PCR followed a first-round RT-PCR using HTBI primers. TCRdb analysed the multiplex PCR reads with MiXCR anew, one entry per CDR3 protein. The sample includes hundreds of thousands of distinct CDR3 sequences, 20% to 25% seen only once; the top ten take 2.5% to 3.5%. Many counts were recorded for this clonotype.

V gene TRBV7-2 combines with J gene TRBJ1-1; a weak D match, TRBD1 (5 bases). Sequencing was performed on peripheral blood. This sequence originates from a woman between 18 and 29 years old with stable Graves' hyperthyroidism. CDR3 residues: CASSLVPGLTEAFF. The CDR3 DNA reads TGTGCCAGCAGCTTAGTCCCAGGGTTGACTGAAGCTTTCTTT.